Below are 32 T cell receptor beta chains sequenced from a single sample in a study of blood T cell repertoires in COVID-19. This table comes from immunoSEQ multiplex PCR, and its TCRdb copy is limited to in-frame clones, with some not included. The table includes about 260,000 clones, 88% detected once. The specimen sequenced was PBMCs or T cells enriched from blood (not recorded which). These receptors originate from a woman aged 50 to 65 who had recovered from COVID-19.

The sample holds one count of this clone. The chain is built from TRBV18 and TRBJ2-7, with 10 nucleotides matching TRBD2. Germline V gives CDR1 KGHSH, CDR2 LQKENI. The CDR3 sequence is 16 residues long. V lost 3 bases, J lost 2 bases, and 7 bases stayed unmatched. The CDR3 DNA is TGTGCCAGCTCACCTTTTAGCGGGAGGCCGACCTACGAGCAGTACTTC. Translation: CASSPFSGRPTYEQYF.

About this clone itself: One end of the junction does not line up with germline, which may come from a read error. The chain carries TRBV7-7 and TRBJ2-5; 15 bases are shared with TRBD2. The length of the CDR3 is 17 residues. CDR1 is SSHAT and CDR2 is FNYEAQ in the germline V gene (reference sequence). CDR3 bases: TGTGCTAGCAGCTTAGAGGGACTAGCGGGAGGTGGGAAGACCCAGTACTTC. Amino acid sequence: CASSLEGLAGGGKTQYF.

The V gene is TRBV7-2, the J gene TRBJ1-1; D might be TRBD1 (5 bases). The length of the CDR3 is 13 residues. CDR1 is SGHTA, CDR2 FQGNSA, per germline. The V end was cut by 7 bases, the J end by 8 bases, with 17 bases between. CDR3 amino acids: CASTSSSGGEAFF. The CDR3 DNA follows: TGTGCCAGCACATCCTCGAGCGGGGGAGAAGCTTTCTTT.

The rearrangement links TRBV7-2 to TRBJ2-4, with 10 bases that match TRBD2. After removal of 5 bases from V and 0 bases from J, the junction contained 7 bases not matched to a gene. The CDR3 consists of 17 residues. In germline, CDR1 is SGHTA, CDR2 FQGNSA. CDR3 sequence reads: CASSNSGRVLAKNIQYF. The CDR3 coding sequence is TGTGCCAGCAGCAACAGCGGGAGGGTTTTAGCCAAAAACATTCAGTACTTC.

This chain joins TRBV7-2 and TRBJ2-7, with TRBD1 identical over 9 bases. V lost 0 bases and J lost 0; bases outside the gene matches: 6. CDR1 is SGHTA and CDR2 is FQGNSA in the germline V gene. The CDR3 has 17 residues. The CDR3, as DNA: TGTGCCAGCAGCTTAGCCCGGGACAGGGTACGCTCCTACGAGCAGTACTTC. The encoded protein is CASSLARDRVRSYEQYF.

The chain has TRBV7-3 and TRBJ2-3; 11 bases agree with TRBD2. The CDR3 extends over 15 amino acids. Unmatched junction bases numbered 3, after V lost 5 bases and J lost 2 bases. The germline CDR1 and CDR2 sequences are SGHTA and FQGTGA. This CDR3 reads CASSKGLADTDTQYF. Written as DNA, the CDR3 is TGTGCCAGCAGCAAGGGACTAGCGGACACAGATACGCAGTATTTT.

The gene calls are TRBV7-6 and TRBJ1-2; 7 nucleotides agree with TRBD1. V gave up 5 bases and J gave up 6 bases; unmatched junction bases: 12. This CDR3 is 15 amino acids long. Germline CDR1 is SGHVS and CDR2 is FNYEAQ. CDR3 DNA: TGTGCCAGCAGCCCCACCCTAGCAGGGGGAAATGGCTACACCTTC. Its protein product is CASSPTLAGGNGYTF.

J is TRBJ2-2 and V is TRBV11-3; TRBD2 aligns across 13 bases. This CDR3 is built from 15 residues. Germline V CDR1 and CDR2: SGHNT, YENEEA. V dropped 3 bases and J dropped 7; count of bases not matched to a gene: 2. The CDR3 reads CASSFGTSGIGELFF. CDR3 sequence (DNA): TGTGCCAGCAGCTTCGGGACTAGCGGGATCGGGGAGCTGTTTTTT. The full variable domain, in which reference TRBV11-3 and TRBJ2-2 provide the parts outside the CDR3, is EAGVVQSPRYKIIEKKQPVAFWCNPISGHNTLYWYLQNLGQGPELLIRYENEEAVDDSQLPKDRFSAERLKGVDSTLKIQPAELGDSAVYLCASSFGTSGIGELFFGEGSRLTVL.

The genes are TRBV2 and TRBJ2-5, with D possibly TRBD2 on 7 matching bases. Germline CDR1 reads SNHLY; CDR2 reads FYNNEI. Trimming stripped 7 bases from V and 7 bases from J, with 25 bases between. The CDR3 runs to 16 residues. The CDR3 reads CASTPEGGVGGWTQYF. Here the CDR3 DNA reads TGTGCCAGCACCCCCGAGGGGGGGGTGGGGGGATGGACCCAGTACTTC.

The chain links TRBV30 to TRBJ1-2, with 7 nucleotides matching TRBD1. V lost 0 bases, J lost 4 bases, and 5 bases stayed unmatched. The germline V gene has CDR1 GTSNPN and CDR2 SVGIG (reference sequence). This CDR3 spans 14 amino acids. CDR3 sequence (DNA): TGTGCCTGGAGTGTGGCCGGGACAGCCTATGGCTACACCTTC. It translates to CAWSVAGTAYGYTF.

The CDR3 DNA sequence: TGTGCCTGGAGTGCCCCCGGGAGCGGGAGAAGGAATGAGCAGTTCTTC. Translation gives CAWSAPGSGRRNEQFF. This chain links TRBV30 with TRBJ2-1; 8 nucleotides match TRBD2. The germline CDR1 and CDR2 sequences are GTSNPN and SVGIG (reference sequence). With 1 base clipped from V and 7 bases from J, the junction kept 12 bases outside the gene matches. This CDR3 contains 16 residues.

The chain is built from TRBV30 and TRBJ2-1; 7 bases map to TRBD1. This CDR3 is built from 13 residues. V was pared by 7 bases and J by 4 bases, with 7 bases of the junction left unmatched. The germline V gene encodes CDR1 GTSNPN and CDR2 SVGIG (reference sequence). CDR3: CAYRSDRYNEQFF. The CDR3, as DNA: TGTGCCTACAGATCGGACAGGTACAATGAGCAGTTCTTC. Drawing the rest from reference TRBV30 and TRBJ2-1, the complete variable domain is SQTIHQWPATLVQPVGSPLSLECTVEGTSNPNLYWYRQAAGRGLQLLFYSVGIGQISSEVPQNLSASRPQDRQFILSSKKLLLSDSGFYLCAYRSDRYNEQFFGPGTRLTVL.

This clone appeared a few times. The CDR3 loop reads CASSLGLAGASYEQYF. CDR3 DNA: TGTGCCAGCAGCTTAGGCCTAGCGGGGGCCTCCTACGAGCAGTACTTC. The genes are TRBV7-2 and TRBJ2-7; 10 bases align to TRBD2. The germline V gene encodes CDR1 SGHTA and CDR2 FQGNSA. The CDR3 sequence is 16 residues long. V lost 1 base and J lost 0; bases outside the gene matches: 3. Drawing the rest from reference TRBV7-2 and TRBJ2-7, the complete variable domain is GAGVSQSPSNKVTEKGKDVELRCDPISGHTALYWYRQSLGQGLEFLIYFQGNSAPDKSGLPSDRFSAERTGGSVSTLTIQRTQQEDSAVYLCASSLGLAGASYEQYFGPGTRLTVT.

This clone was observed once. The rearrangement uses TRBV11-3 and TRBJ2-1, with D possibly TRBD2 on 6 matching bases. Trimming removed 1 base at V and 7 bases at J, with 8 bases between. This CDR3 comprises 13 residues. The germline V gene encodes CDR1 SGHNT and CDR2 YENEEA. The DNA for the CDR3 is TGTGCCAGCAGCTTAGGGGGAGGAAATGAGCAGTTCTTC. It translates to CASSLGGGNEQFF. Filled out from reference TRBV11-3 and TRBJ2-1, the complete variable domain reads EAGVVQSPRYKIIEKKQPVAFWCNPISGHNTLYWYLQNLGQGPELLIRYENEEAVDDSQLPKDRFSAERLKGVDSTLKIQPAELGDSAVYLCASSLGGGNEQFFGPGTRLTVL.

The chain employs TRBV19 and TRBJ2-5; 10 nucleotides agree with TRBD2. The ends lost 1 base at V and 5 bases at J; junction bases unmatched: 13. CDR1 is LNHDA, CDR2 SQIVND, per germline (reference sequence). This CDR3 has 18 residues. Here the CDR3 DNA reads TGTGCCAGTAGTATAGGCACTAGCGGGACCCCCGGATGGGAGACCCAGTACTTC. Its protein is CASSIGTSGTPGWETQYF.

V gene TRBV11-2 combines with J gene TRBJ1-2; TRBD1 matches at 7 bases. CDR3 length: 15 residues. Losses at the gene ends were 5 bases for V and 2 bases for J; bases not matched to a gene: 8. Germline CDR1 and CDR2: SGHAT and FQNNGV. The DNA for the CDR3 is TGTGCCAGCAGCAAAGACAGGGAATCCAACTATGGCTACACCTTC. This gives the protein CASSKDRESNYGYTF.

This sequence joins TRBV9 and TRBJ1-2, with TRBD1 as a possible D gene (5 bases). This CDR3 region has 14 residues. The germline V gene has CDR1 SGDLS and CDR2 YYNGEE. Trimming took 0 bases from V and 0 from J, leaving 6 bases between them. The CDR3 DNA sequence: TGTGCCAGCAGCGTAGCAGGGACTAACTATGGCTACACCTTC. It translates to CASSVAGTNYGYTF.

This rearrangement joins TRBV6-5 to TRBJ2-1; 8 bases agree with TRBD2. From germline, CDR1 is MNHEY and CDR2 SVGAGI. V gave up 0 bases and J gave up 12 bases; unmatched junction bases: 10. The CDR3 consists of 15 residues. CDR3 amino acids: CASSYSLGSGVWQFF. The CDR3 DNA follows: TGTGCCAGCAGTTACTCTTTGGGTAGCGGGGTATGGCAGTTCTTC.

The gene calls are TRBV19 and TRBJ1-1, with 9 nucleotides matching TRBD1. V lost 7 bases and J lost 1; bases outside the gene matches: 4. The V gene's germline CDR1 is LNHDA and CDR2 SQIVND (reference sequence). CDR3 length: 14 amino acids. CDR3 protein: CASKLGQGNTEAFF. The CDR3 DNA reads TGTGCCAGTAAACTGGGACAGGGGAACACTGAAGCTTTCTTT.

V usage is TRBV7-2 and J usage is TRBJ1-6; 7 nucleotides line up with TRBD1. Germline V gene sequence: CDR1 SGHTA, CDR2 FQGNSA. CDR3 length: 15 amino acids. Unmatched junction bases numbered 11, after V lost 5 bases and J lost 10 bases. DNA of the CDR3: TGTGCCAGCAGCCCCAGTACAGGGGATGGATCACCCCTCCACTTT. Its translation: CASSPSTGDGSPLHF.

This chain joins TRBV4-3 and TRBJ1-4, with D possibly being TRBD1 (6 bases). Germline values: CDR1 LGHNA, CDR2 YSLEER. Trimming stripped 1 base from V and 4 bases from J, with 10 bases between. The CDR3 length is 15 residues. The CDR3: CASSQAGTFNEKLFF. DNA of the CDR3: TGCGCCAGCAGCCAAGCCGGGACATTTAATGAAAAACTGTTTTTT.

This clone was recorded once. This chain connects TRBV19 to TRBJ2-1, with 8 positions matching TRBD2. CDR1 is LNHDA and CDR2 is SQIVND in the germline V gene (reference sequence). The J segment lost 6 bases and the V segment lost 7 bases, leaving 11 bases of the junction unmatched. The length of the CDR3 is 15 residues. The CDR3 sequence is CASMYREGFVNEQFF. CDR3 bases: TGTGCCAGTATGTACCGGGAGGGGTTCGTCAATGAGCAGTTCTTC.

The CDR3 sequence is CASSLVVESPYF. In DNA, the CDR3 is TGTGCCAGCAGCTTAGTGGTGGAGTCCCCGTATTTT. The chain has TRBV7-9 and TRBJ2-3; D remains unclear. Deletions cut 1 base from V and 14 bases from J, with 13 bases between. The length of the CDR3 is 12 residues. The germline V gene encodes CDR1 SEHNR and CDR2 FQNEAQ (reference sequence).

The gene calls are TRBV18 and TRBJ2-1, with 11 bases identical to TRBD2. Germline CDR1 reads KGHSH; CDR2 reads LQKENI. Germline trimming cut 6 bases from V and 4 bases from J; bases unmatched to any gene: 5. CDR3 length: 15 residues. The CDR3 bases are TGTGCCAGCTCGCCCGGGACTAGCGGTTACAATGAGCAGTTCTTC. Translated: CASSPGTSGYNEQFF.

The chain employs TRBV7-2 and TRBJ1-3; TRBD1 agrees at 9 bases. The CDR3 is 15 amino acids. The trim removed 3 bases at V and 3 bases at J, leaving 3 bases unmatched. CDR1 and CDR2 (germline): SGHTA, FQGNSA. DNA for the CDR3: TGTGCCAGCAGCTTTGGACAGGGGAGTGGAAACACCATATATTTT. Protein sequence: CASSFGQGSGNTIYF.

The V call is TRBV7-9, the J call TRBJ2-3; D unclear. Germline CDR1 reads SEHNR; CDR2 reads FQNEAQ (reference sequence). CDR3 length equals 13 residues. The V end was cut by 5 bases, the J end by 0 bases, with 6 bases between. For the CDR3, the DNA is TGTGCCAGCAGCCCCGGTAGCACAGATACGCAGTATTTT. This translates into CASSPGSTDTQYF. The complete variable domain, with remaining parts taken from reference TRBV7-9 and TRBJ2-3, reads DTGVSQNPRHKITKRGQNVTFRCDPISEHNRLYWYRQTLGQGPEFLTYFQNEAQLEKSRLLSDRFSAERPKGSFSTLEIQRTEQGDSAMYLCASSPGSTDTQYFGPGTRLTVL.

This clone was recorded once. The chain employs TRBV9 and TRBJ2-7, with a tentative D call TRBD1 (5 bases). This CDR3 region has 15 residues. Germline V CDR1 and CDR2: SGDLS, YYNGEE. V was shortened by 4 bases and J by 0 bases, with 14 bases between the two germline ends. As DNA, the CDR3 is TGTGCCAGCAGCTCATCAATAGGGGACTCCTACGAGCAGTACTTC. Its protein is CASSSSIGDSYEQYF. Together with reference TRBV9 and TRBJ2-7, the CDR3 gives the full variable domain: DSGVTQTPKHLITATGQRVTLRCSPRSGDLSVYWYQQSLDQGLQFLIQYYNGEERAKGNILERFSAQQFPDLHSELNLSSLELGDSALYFCASSSSIGDSYEQYFGPGTRLTVT.

This clone was seen once. J is TRBJ2-2 and V is TRBV28; tentatively, D is TRBD1 (6 bases). The CDR3 runs to 17 residues. The germline CDR1 and CDR2 sequences are MDHEN and SYDVKM. V dropped 3 bases and J dropped 0 bases, with 14 bases sitting between them. CDR3 residues: CASSFYPQGANTGELFF. CDR3 DNA: TGTGCCAGCAGTTTTTATCCACAGGGAGCGAACACCGGGGAGCTGTTTTTT.

The chain couples TRBV14 to TRBJ2-1, with TRBD2 as a possible D gene (5 bases). The V gene's germline CDR1 is SGHDN and CDR2 FVKESK. V gave up 0 bases and J gave up 4 bases, with 13 bases separating them. The CDR3 covers 16 residues. The CDR3 region is CASSQDWASRYNEQFF. The CDR3 DNA reads as TGTGCCAGCAGCCAAGACTGGGCTAGCAGGTACAATGAGCAGTTCTTC. The full variable domain, rest sourced from reference TRBV14 and TRBJ2-1, is EAGVTQFPSHSVIEKGQTVTLRCDPISGHDNLYWYRRVMGKEIKFLLHFVKESKQDESGMPNNRFLAERTGGTYSTLKVQPAELEDSGVYFCASSQDWASRYNEQFFGPGTRLTVL.

This clone appeared once. The CDR3 DNA is TGCAGCGGGAAACTAGTAGTTATCGAGGAGCAGTTCTTC. Encoded protein: CSGKLVVIEEQFF. The chain is built from TRBV29-1 and TRBJ2-1, with D maybe TRBD2 (5 bases). CDR3 length equals 13 residues. V was pared by 7 bases and J by 10 bases, with 20 bases between. Germline V gives CDR1 SQVTM, CDR2 ANQGSEA.

The chain employs TRBV30 and TRBJ1-5, with D possibly TRBD1 on 6 matching bases. This CDR3 is 15 amino acids long. The germline V gene encodes CDR1 GTSNPN and CDR2 SVGIG (reference sequence). Between the trimmed V and J ends, which lost 3 bases and 5 bases, there was a span of 17 bases. CDR3 region: CAWSTPDRRDQPQHF. CDR3 nucleotides: TGTGCCTGGAGCACCCCAGACAGGCGAGATCAGCCCCAGCATTTT.

The gene calls are TRBV4-3 and TRBJ1-4; 7 nucleotides agree with TRBD1. The CDR3 length is 15 residues. V trimming: 0 bases; J trimming: 8 bases; junction bases outside the gene matches: 6. Germline CDR1 is LGHNA and CDR2 is YSLEER. CDR3 amino acids: CASSQDRGRREKLFF. The CDR3 DNA reads as TGCGCCAGCAGCCAAGACAGGGGGAGGCGGGAAAAACTGTTTTTT.